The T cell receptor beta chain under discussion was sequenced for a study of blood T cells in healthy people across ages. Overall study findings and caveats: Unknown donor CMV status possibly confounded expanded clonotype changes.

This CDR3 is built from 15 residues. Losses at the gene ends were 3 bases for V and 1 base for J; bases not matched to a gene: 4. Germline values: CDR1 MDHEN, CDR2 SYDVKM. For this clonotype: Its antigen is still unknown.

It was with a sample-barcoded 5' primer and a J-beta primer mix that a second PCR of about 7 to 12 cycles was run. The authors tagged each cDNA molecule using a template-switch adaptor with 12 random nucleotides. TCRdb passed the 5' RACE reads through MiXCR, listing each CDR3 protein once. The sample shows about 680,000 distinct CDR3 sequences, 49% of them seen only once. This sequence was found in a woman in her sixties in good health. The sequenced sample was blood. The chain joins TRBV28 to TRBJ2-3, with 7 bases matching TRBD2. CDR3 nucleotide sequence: TGTGCCAGCAGTTTTGGGAGGGCGGGCACAGATACGCAGTATTTT. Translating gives CASSFGRAGTDTQYF. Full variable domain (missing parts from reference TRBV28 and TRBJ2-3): DVKVTQSSRYLVKRTGEKVFLECVQDMDHENMFWYRQDPGLGLRLIYFSYDVKMKEKGDIPEGYSVSREKKERFSLILESASTNQTSMYLCASSFGRAGTDTQYFGPGTRLTVL.